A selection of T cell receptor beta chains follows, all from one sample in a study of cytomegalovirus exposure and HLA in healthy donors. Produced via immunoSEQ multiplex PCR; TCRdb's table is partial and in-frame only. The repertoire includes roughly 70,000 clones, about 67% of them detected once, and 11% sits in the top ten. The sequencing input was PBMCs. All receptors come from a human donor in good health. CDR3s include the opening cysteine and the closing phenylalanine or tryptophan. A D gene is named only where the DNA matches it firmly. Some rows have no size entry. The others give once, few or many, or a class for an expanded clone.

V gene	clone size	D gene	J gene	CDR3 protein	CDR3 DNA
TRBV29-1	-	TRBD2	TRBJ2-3	CSVDGLAGVPDTQYF	TGCAGCGTTGATGGACTAGCGGGAGTGCCAGATACGCAGTATTTT
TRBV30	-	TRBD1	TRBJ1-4	CAWSVFSGTGYEKLFF	TGTGCCTGGAGTGTTTTCTCCGGGACAGGGTATGAAAAACTGTTTTTT
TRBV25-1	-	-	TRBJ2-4	CASSETRLVGSKNIQYF	TGTGCCAGCAGTGAAACTAGACTTGTCGGGTCCAAAAACATTCAGTACTTC
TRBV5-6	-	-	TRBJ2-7	CASSLGTGGYEQYF	TGTGCCAGCAGCTTGGGGACCGGGGGCTACGAGCAGTACTTC
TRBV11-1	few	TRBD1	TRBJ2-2	CASSLRDRDTGELFF	TGTGCCAGCAGCTTAAGGGACAGGGACACCGGGGAGCTGTTTTTT
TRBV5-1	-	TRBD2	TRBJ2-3	CASSLAGTSGDTQYF	TGCGCCAGCAGCTTGGCCGGGACTAGCGGGGATACGCAGTATTTT
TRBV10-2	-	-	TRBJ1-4	CASSESWRGNEKLFF	TGCGCCAGCAGTGAGTCGTGGAGGGGTAATGAAAAACTGTTTTTT
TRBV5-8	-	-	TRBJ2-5	CASSLVRGQETQYF	TGTGCCAGCAGCCTGGTGAGGGGGCAAGAGACCCAGTACTTC
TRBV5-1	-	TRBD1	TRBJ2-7	CASSMTGGDYEQYF	TGCGCCAGCAGTATGACAGGGGGGGACTACGAGCAGTACTTC
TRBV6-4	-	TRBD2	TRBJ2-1	CASSDSTSGSNEQFF	TGTGCCAGCAGTGACTCGACTAGCGGGAGCAATGAGCAGTTCTTC
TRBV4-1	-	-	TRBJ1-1	CASSHQGAKTEAFF	TGCGCCAGCAGCCATCAAGGGGCGAAAACTGAAGCTTTCTTT